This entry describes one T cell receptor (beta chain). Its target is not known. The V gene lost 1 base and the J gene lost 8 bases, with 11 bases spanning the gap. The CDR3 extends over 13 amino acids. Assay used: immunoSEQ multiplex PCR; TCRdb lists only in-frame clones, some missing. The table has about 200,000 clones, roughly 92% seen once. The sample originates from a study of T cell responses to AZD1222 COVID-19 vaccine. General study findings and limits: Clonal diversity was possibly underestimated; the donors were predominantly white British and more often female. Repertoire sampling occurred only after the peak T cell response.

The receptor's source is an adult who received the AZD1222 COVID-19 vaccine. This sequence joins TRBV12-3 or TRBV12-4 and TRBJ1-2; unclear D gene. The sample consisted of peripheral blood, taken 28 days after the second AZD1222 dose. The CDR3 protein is CASSLDPLGGYTF. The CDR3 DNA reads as TGTGCCAGCAGTTTAGATCCCCTCGGCGGCTACACCTTC.